This note documents a single TCR beta chain sequence. Its antigen is not known. TCRdb processed the 5' RACE reads anew with MiXCR; each CDR3 protein has one entry. The repertoire holds 35,000 to 50,000 distinct CDR3 sequences, with about 32% as singletons. Study results and limitations: Tumor-infiltrating Treg TCR alpha and beta sequences overlapped most with tumor naive CD4+ T cells, then blood naive.

V dropped 7 bases and J dropped 4 bases, with 16 bases sitting between them. Germline V gene data show CDR1 as LGHDT and CDR2 as YNNKEL (reference sequence). CDR3 length: 15 residues. The sample was tumor-infiltrating memory CD4+ T cells sorted from the breast tumor. Subset: memory CD4+ T cells, CD4+CD45RO+CD25-. This clonotype originated in a female donor with breast cancer. This chain links TRBV3-1 with TRBJ2-2; no clear D gene. The CDR3 DNA sequence: TGTGCCAGCACCCGATCAGAGACACCCACCGGGGAGCTGTTTTTT. Translating it yields CASTRSETPTGELFF.